The 31 T cell receptor beta chains below all came from one sample that was sequenced in a study of blood T cell repertoires in COVID-19. Some clones are missing from TCRdb's copy, which holds only in-frame ones; the method was immunoSEQ multiplex PCR. The sample lists about 220,000 clones; 80% to 85% were seen once. Sample: peripheral blood. These receptors originate from a woman in her twenties or thirties who had recovered from COVID-19.

This chain connects TRBV6-5 to TRBJ1-1, with D possibly matching TRBD1 (5 bases). V gave up 6 bases and J gave up 1 base, with 6 bases separating them. This CDR3 is built from 12 residues. Germline V gene data show CDR1 as MNHEY and CDR2 as SVGAGI. CDR3 in amino acids: CASRGGNTEAFF. The CDR3 DNA reads as TGTGCCAGCAGGGGGGGGAACACTGAAGCTTTCTTT.

This chain connects TRBV24-1 to TRBJ2-1; D is perhaps TRBD1 (6 bases). Germline CDR1 is KGHDR and CDR2 is SFDVKD. V lost 5 bases and J 2 bases, leaving 9 bases between the germline ends. This CDR3 region has 14 residues. CDR3 in amino acids: CATSGGGTYNEQFF. The CDR3, as DNA: TGTGCCACCAGTGGAGGGGGTACCTACAATGAGCAGTTCTTC.

This clone was seen once. The chain joins TRBV28 to TRBJ1-3; no clear D gene. Trimming removed 3 bases from V and 3 bases from J, with 21 bases in between. Germline V CDR1 and CDR2: MDHEN, SYDVKM. The CDR3 is made up of 18 amino acids. The CDR3 region has the DNA TGTGCCAGCAGTTTCTCTCGTGCTATTCGGTGGTTTGGAAACACCATATATTTT. Its translation is CASSFSRAIRWFGNTIYF.

The chain links TRBV3-1 (or the pseudogene TRBV3-2) to TRBJ2-1; maybe TRBD2 (6 bases). Trimming removed 4 bases at V and 5 bases at J, with 12 bases between. The germline CDR1 and CDR2 sequences are LGHDT and YNNKEL (reference sequence). This CDR3 has 14 residues. Written as DNA, the CDR3 is TGTGCCAGCAGCCTGGGAGCGGGCAACAATGAGCAGTTCTTC. As protein: CASSLGAGNNEQFF.

In DNA form, the CDR3 reads TGTGCCAGTAGCTCACCTAGCGGGAAGGTGGGCACAGATACGCAGTATTTT. Translating it yields CASSSPSGKVGTDTQYF. This chain joins TRBV19 and TRBJ2-3; 9 bases agree with TRBD2. The CDR3 is made up of 17 amino acids. Looked up from germline, CDR1 is LNHDA and CDR2 is SQIVND (reference sequence). V dropped 6 bases and J dropped 1; count of bases not matched to a gene: 11. The whole variable domain, remainder taken from reference TRBV19 and TRBJ2-3, is DGGITQSPKYLFRKEGQNVTLSCEQNLNHDAMYWYRQDPGQGLRLIYYSQIVNDFQKGDIAEGYSVSREKKESFPLTVTSAQKNPTAFYLCASSSPSGKVGTDTQYFGPGTRLTVL.

This clone was seen only once. The chain joins TRBV9 to TRBJ2-7, with 9 bases matching TRBD1. CDR1 and CDR2 (germline): SGDLS, YYNGEE. The CDR3 consists of 11 residues. The V gene end was trimmed by 7 bases and the J gene end by 5 bases; junction bases not matched to a gene: 1. In DNA form, the CDR3 reads TGTGCCAGCGGACAGGGGCACGAGCAGTACTTC. It is translated as CASGQGHEQYF. Variable domain in full (rest from reference TRBV9 and TRBJ2-7): DSGVTQTPKHLITATGQRVTLRCSPRSGDLSVYWYQQSLDQGLQFLIQYYNGEERAKGNILERFSAQQFPDLHSELNLSSLELGDSALYFCASGQGHEQYFGPGTRLTVT.

This clone was seen a few times. The V gene is TRBV19, the J gene TRBJ2-1; TRBD2 aligns across 9 bases. In germline, CDR1 is LNHDA, CDR2 SQIVND (reference sequence). V shed 4 bases and J 3 bases; nucleotides not matched to a gene: 7. This CDR3 is 16 amino acids long. CDR3 coding DNA: TGTGCCAGTAGTAGTACGAGGACTAGCGACTACAATGAGCAGTTCTTC. This codes for CASSSTRTSDYNEQFF. The full variable domain, with the rest looked up from reference TRBV19 and TRBJ2-1, is DGGITQSPKYLFRKEGQNVTLSCEQNLNHDAMYWYRQDPGQGLRLIYYSQIVNDFQKGDIAEGYSVSREKKESFPLTVTSAQKNPTAFYLCASSSTRTSDYNEQFFGPGTRLTVL.

The chain is built from TRBV28 and TRBJ2-5; 7 bases align to TRBD1. Germline lookup yields CDR1 MDHEN and CDR2 SYDVKM. CDR3 length: 13 amino acids. The V gene end was trimmed by 6 bases and the J gene end by 0 bases; junction bases not matched to a gene: 1. The CDR3 nucleotides are TGTGCCAGCAGGACAGGGTACCAAGAGACCCAGTACTTC. Translating it yields CASRTGYQETQYF. The whole variable domain, filled in from reference TRBV28 and TRBJ2-5, reads DVKVTQSSRYLVKRTGEKVFLECVQDMDHENMFWYRQDPGLGLRLIYFSYDVKMKEKGDIPEGYSVSREKKERFSLILESASTNQTSMYLCASRTGYQETQYFGPGTRLLVL.

The chain recombines TRBV9 with TRBJ1-4; possible D gene TRBD1, 6 bases. Germline CDR1 reads SGDLS; CDR2 reads YYNGEE. Trimming cost V 4 bases and J 0 bases, with 16 bases left between them. The CDR3 contains 17 residues. Here the CDR3 DNA reads TGTGCCAGCAGCCCTTCGGGAGGACAGACAACTAATGAAAAACTGTTTTTT. Translating gives CASSPSGGQTTNEKLFF.

The chain carries TRBV10-2 and TRBJ1-5; 9 bases map to TRBD1. This CDR3 comprises 16 residues. The germline gives CDR1 WSHSY, CDR2 SAAADI. J was trimmed by 5 bases and V by 2 bases; bases with no gene match: 7. CDR3: CASSEPHRGQDQPQHF. The CDR3 DNA sequence: TGCGCCAGCAGTGAGCCGCACAGGGGGCAGGATCAGCCCCAGCATTTT.

The chain links TRBV10-3 to TRBJ2-3; 10 nucleotides match TRBD2. The V segment lost 5 bases and the J segment 0 bases; nucleotides outside the gene matches: 5. The CDR3 is made up of 16 amino acids. Per germline, CDR1 ENHRY and CDR2 SYGVKD. The CDR3 DNA reads TGTGCCATCAGTAAATCTAGCGGGAGTAGCACAGATACGCAGTATTTT. It yields the protein CAISKSSGSSTDTQYF.

The table lists this clone with a count of one. V usage is TRBV7-9 and J usage is TRBJ1-2, with 9 bases fitting TRBD1. The ends lost 4 bases at V and 3 bases at J; junction bases unmatched: 9. The germline CDR1 and CDR2 sequences are SEHNR and FQNEAQ (reference sequence). The CDR3 is 16 amino acids. CDR3 amino acids: CASSSLGQGSYYGYTF. The CDR3 region has the DNA TGTGCCAGCAGCTCGTTAGGACAGGGGAGCTACTATGGCTACACCTTC.

The J gene is TRBJ2-5, the V gene TRBV11-2; D is possibly TRBD1 (6 bases). V lost 5 bases and J 5 bases, leaving 21 bases between the germline ends. Germline loops: CDR1 SGHAT, CDR2 FQNNGV. This CDR3 is built from 16 residues. As DNA, the CDR3 is TGTGCCAGCAGCCGGCTGTCAGGGGACCTCCGGGAGACCCAGTACTTC. Translation gives CASSRLSGDLRETQYF. Full variable domain (rest looked up from reference TRBV11-2 and TRBJ2-5): EAGVAQSPRYKIIEKRQSVAFWCNPISGHATLYWYQQILGQGPKLLIQFQNNGVVDDSQLPKDRFSAERLKGVDSTLKIQPAKLEDSAVYLCASSRLSGDLRETQYFGPGTRLLVL.

A few counts support this clone. J is TRBJ2-2 and V is TRBV7-3, with D hard to call. Trimming removed 4 bases at V and 5 bases at J, with 5 bases between. The CDR3 sequence is 12 residues long. Germline CDR1 and CDR2: SGHTA and FQGTGA. In DNA form, the CDR3 reads TGTGCCAGCAGCTCCATTACCGGGGAGCTGTTTTTT. Amino acids: CASSSITGELFF. Combining the CDR3 with reference TRBV7-3 and TRBJ2-2 gives the whole variable domain GAGVSQTPSNKVTEKGKYVELRCDPISGHTALYWYRQSLGQGPEFLIYFQGTGAADDSGLPNDRFFAVRPEGSVSTLKIQRTERGDSAVYLCASSSITGELFFGEGSRLTVL.

This chain links TRBV6-1 with TRBJ2-3; no definite D call. CDR1 and CDR2 from the germline V gene are MNHNS and SASEGT. CDR3 length: 13 amino acids. V lost 2 bases, J lost 3 bases, and 6 bases lay in between. The CDR3 reads CASSESRTDTQYF. The CDR3 nucleotides read TGTGCCAGCAGTGAATCGCGAACAGATACGCAGTATTTT.

The chain is built from TRBV6-5 and TRBJ1-1; D unresolved. Germline V gene lookup returns CDR1 MNHEY and CDR2 SVGAGI. Trimming left V 6 bases short and J 3 bases short, with 11 bases between. This CDR3 comprises 13 residues. The CDR3 here is CASSRAGYTEAFF. CDR3 in DNA: TGTGCCAGCAGCCGGGCGGGGTACACTGAAGCTTTCTTT.

The CDR3 region has the DNA TGTGCCACCAGTGTTGTGGGGCAGAGCACTGAAGCTTTCTTT. It yields the protein CATSVVGQSTEAFF. This chain uses TRBV24-1 with TRBJ1-1; perhaps TRBD1 as D (5 bases). The CDR3 covers 14 residues. Germline CDR1 KGHDR, CDR2 SFDVKD. V lost 5 bases and J 4 bases, leaving 13 bases between the germline ends.

The rearrangement joins TRBV28 to TRBJ1-1; D might be TRBD1 (5 bases). In germline, CDR1 is MDHEN, CDR2 SYDVKM. Deletions cut 10 bases from V and 5 bases from J, with 11 bases between. The CDR3 is 11 residues long. The DNA of the CDR3 is TGTGCCACATATCAGGGAACTGAAGCTTTCTTT. Translating gives CATYQGTEAFF.

The chain combines TRBV30 with TRBJ2-4; no definite D call. The V and J ends lost 1 base and 0 bases respectively, with 10 bases between them. CDR1 is GTSNPN and CDR2 is SVGIG in the germline V gene (reference sequence). The CDR3 is made up of 15 amino acids. The CDR3 loop reads CAWSGSSLAKNIQYF. CDR3 DNA: TGTGCCTGGAGTGGGAGTTCGTTAGCCAAAAACATTCAGTACTTC.

The chain recombines TRBV5-1 with TRBJ2-3, with 10 bases fitting TRBD1. The CDR3 covers 13 residues. The trim removed 9 bases at V and 4 bases at J, leaving 5 bases unmatched. In germline, CDR1 is SGHRS, CDR2 YFSETQ. The CDR3 nucleotides are TGCGCCACCAGACAGGGGGCGGCAGATACGCAGTATTTT. Translating it yields CATRQGAADTQYF.

The chain couples TRBV18 to TRBJ2-3; 7 bases agree with TRBD2. The CDR3 consists of 17 residues. J lost 4 bases, V lost 3 bases, and 13 bases had no gene match. Germline V gene lookup returns CDR1 KGHSH and CDR2 LQKENI. CDR3 protein: CASSPPVAGDFPDTQYF. CDR3 DNA sequence: TGTGCCAGCTCACCGCCCGTTGCGGGAGATTTCCCAGATACGCAGTATTTT. Filled out from reference TRBV18 and TRBJ2-3, the complete variable domain reads NAGVMQNPRHLVRRRGQEARLRCSPMKGHSHVYWYRQLPEEGLKFMVYLQKENIIDESGMPKERFSAEFPKEGPSILRIQQVVRGDSAAYFCASSPPVAGDFPDTQYFGPGTRLTVL.

The rearrangement uses TRBV10-1 and TRBJ1-1; 7 bases match TRBD1. J gave up 6 bases and V 3 bases, and 10 bases lay outside the gene matches. The CDR3 totals 15 residues. Germline loops: CDR1 WNHNN, CDR2 SYGVQD (reference sequence). The CDR3 DNA is TGCGCCAGCAGTGACTCTAACCAGGGGGTCCCTGAAGCTTTCTTT. Translating it yields CASSDSNQGVPEAFF.

The chain combines TRBV5-1 with TRBJ1-2; 9 bases agree with TRBD1. V lost 0 bases and J lost 0; bases outside the gene matches: 9. Germline V gene data show CDR1 as SGHRS and CDR2 as YFSETQ. This CDR3 has 18 amino acids. CDR3 amino acids: CASSLARGQGNPNYGYTF. Here the CDR3 DNA reads TGCGCCAGCAGCTTGGCCCGGGGACAGGGAAATCCTAACTATGGCTACACCTTC. The variable domain in full, completed from reference TRBV5-1 and TRBJ1-2, reads KAGVTQTPRYLIKTRGQQVTLSCSPISGHRSVSWYQQTPGQGLQFLFEYFSETQRNKGNFPGRFSGRQFSNSRSEMNVSTLELGDSALYLCASSLARGQGNPNYGYTFGSGTRLTVV.

The chain has TRBV11-2 and TRBJ2-1, with 8 bases lining up with TRBD2. The junction had 17 bases not matched to a gene; V was cut back by 4 bases and J by 3 bases. The germline CDR1 and CDR2 sequences are SGHAT and FQNNGV. The CDR3 sequence is 19 residues long. The CDR3 DNA reads TGTGCCAGCAGCTCCCTAATAGGGGGAAGCGGGGGTATCTACAATGAGCAGTTCTTC. It translates to CASSSLIGGSGGIYNEQFF. The complete variable domain, with remaining parts taken from reference TRBV11-2 and TRBJ2-1, reads EAGVAQSPRYKIIEKRQSVAFWCNPISGHATLYWYQQILGQGPKLLIQFQNNGVVDDSQLPKDRFSAERLKGVDSTLKIQPAKLEDSAVYLCASSSLIGGSGGIYNEQFFGPGTRLTVL.

CDR3 bases: TGCGCCAGCAGCTCCGGGACAGGATCGATCGAGACCCAGTACTTC. It is translated as CASSSGTGSIETQYF. The chain carries TRBV5-1 and TRBJ2-5; TRBD1 matches at 8 bases. Germline V lookup: CDR1 SGHRS, CDR2 YFSETQ. After removal of 3 bases from V and 5 bases from J, the junction contained 9 bases not matched to a gene. The CDR3 has 15 residues.

V usage is TRBV5-1 and J usage is TRBJ2-1; 11 positions agree with TRBD2. The V gene end was trimmed by 0 bases and the J gene end by 13 bases; junction bases not matched to a gene: 6. Germline-derived CDR1 and CDR2 are SGHRS and YFSETQ. This CDR3 region has 14 residues. The CDR3 loop is CASSLEASGRSQFF. For the CDR3, the DNA is TGCGCCAGCAGCTTGGAGGCTAGCGGGAGGAGTCAGTTCTTC.

This rearrangement joins TRBV19 to TRBJ2-1; D unclear. In germline, CDR1 is LNHDA, CDR2 SQIVND (reference sequence). The CDR3 extends over 15 amino acids. Trimming left V 5 bases short and J 0 bases short, with 11 bases between. As DNA, the CDR3 is TGTGCCAGTAGTGCCCGGTCGGGCTCCTACAATGAGCAGTTCTTC. Translating it yields CASSARSGSYNEQFF.

The chain links TRBV5-1 to TRBJ2-1, with 10 bases lining up with TRBD2. V shed 2 bases, J shed 7 bases, and the junction held 9 bases outside the gene matches. The CDR3 consists of 16 residues. CDR1 SGHRS and CDR2 YFSETQ come from the germline V gene. This CDR3 reads CASSLSRLAGVNEQFF. The CDR3 nucleotides are TGCGCCAGCAGCTTAAGCAGGCTAGCGGGAGTGAATGAGCAGTTCTTC.

In its sample, this clone was seen a few times. V usage is TRBV2 and J usage is TRBJ2-7, with 10 nucleotides matching TRBD1. V lost 2 bases to trimming and J lost 0 bases; unmatched junction nucleotides: 4. The CDR3 totals 16 residues. Per germline, CDR1 SNHLY and CDR2 FYNNEI. The CDR3 nucleotides are TGTGCCAGCAGTGAATTTGGGACAGGGGACTCCTACGAGCAGTACTTC. It translates to CASSEFGTGDSYEQYF. Variable domain in full (rest from reference TRBV2 and TRBJ2-7): EPEVTQTPSHQVTQMGQEVILRCVPISNHLYFYWYRQILGQKVEFLVSFYNNEISEKSEIFDDQFSVERPDGSNFTLKIRSTKLEDSAMYFCASSEFGTGDSYEQYFGPGTRLTVT.

The chain combines TRBV27 with TRBJ2-5; perhaps TRBD1 as D (6 bases). There are 16 residues in the CDR3. Germline V lookup: CDR1 MNHEY, CDR2 SMNVEV (reference sequence). V gave up 3 bases and J gave up 7 bases, with 21 bases separating them. The CDR3 region is CASSFSDRTAAGTQYF. The CDR3 DNA reads as TGTGCCAGCAGTTTTTCCGACAGGACTGCTGCCGGGACCCAGTACTTC.

The rearrangement joins TRBV3-1 (or the pseudogene TRBV3-2) to TRBJ2-5; D is perhaps TRBD1 (5 bases). Per the germline V gene, CDR1 is LGHDT and CDR2 is YNNKEL (reference sequence). The CDR3 length is 15 residues. The germline V and J ends were trimmed by 5 bases and 5 bases, with 18 bases remaining between them. The DNA of the CDR3 is TGTGCCAGCAGCTACCAACAGGACCCTGGGGAGACCCAGTACTTC. Its protein is CASSYQQDPGETQYF.